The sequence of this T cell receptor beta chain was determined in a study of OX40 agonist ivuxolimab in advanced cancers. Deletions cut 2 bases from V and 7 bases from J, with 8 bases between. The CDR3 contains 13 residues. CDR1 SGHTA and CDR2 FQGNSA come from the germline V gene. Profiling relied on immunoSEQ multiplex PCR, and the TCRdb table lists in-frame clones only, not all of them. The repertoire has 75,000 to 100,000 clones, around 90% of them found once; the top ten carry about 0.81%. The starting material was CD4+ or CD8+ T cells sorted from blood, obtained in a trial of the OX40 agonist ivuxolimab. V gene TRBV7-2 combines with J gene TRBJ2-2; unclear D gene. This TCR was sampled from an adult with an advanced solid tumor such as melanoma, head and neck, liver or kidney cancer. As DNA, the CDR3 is TGTGCCAGCAGCTTAAACTTTCACGGGGAGCTGTTTTTT. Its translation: CASSLNFHGELFF.